The 10 T cell receptor beta chains below all came from one sample that was sequenced in a study of technical replicates of blood from a handful of donors. Clones were sequenced by immunoSEQ multiplex PCR, and TCRdb holds only the in-frame ones, with some missing. Found here are tens of thousands of clones, more than 90% of them singletons; the top ten hold around 0.37%. The sequencing input was T cells isolated from PBMCs. These receptors originate from a human donor in good health.

The chain employs TRBV7-2 and TRBJ2-7, with TRBD2 matching over 9 bases. The length of the CDR3 is 17 residues. Germline V gene lookup returns CDR1 SGHTA and CDR2 FQGNSA. Trimming at V came to 1 base and at J to 0 bases, leaving 7 bases not matched to a gene. The CDR3 loop reads CASSLGRLAGLSYEQYF. The CDR3 nucleotides read TGTGCCAGCAGCTTAGGACGGCTAGCGGGACTCTCCTACGAGCAGTACTTC.

This clone has only one observation. J is TRBJ1-1 and V is TRBV28, with D possibly being TRBD1 (5 bases). Germline V gene sequence: CDR1 MDHEN, CDR2 SYDVKM. The CDR3 loop spans 15 amino acids. With 2 bases removed from V and 3 bases from J, the gap between germline ends came to 13 bases. The CDR3 region has the DNA TGTGCCAGCAGTTTACTGGGCAGGGAGGACACTGAAGCTTTCTTT. Amino acid sequence: CASSLLGREDTEAFF.

V usage is TRBV15 and J usage is TRBJ2-7, with 9 nucleotides matching TRBD2. Germline CDR1 is LNHNV and CDR2 is YYDKDF (reference sequence). The V gene end was trimmed by 8 bases and the J gene end by 6 bases; junction bases not matched to a gene: 8. The CDR3 loop spans 13 amino acids. The CDR3 nucleotides read TGTGCCACCCGTTCGGCGGGGGGGTCCGAGCAGTACTTC. Its translation: CATRSAGGSEQYF. The full variable domain, rest sourced from reference TRBV15 and TRBJ2-7, is DAMVIQNPRYQVTQFGKPVTLSCSQTLNHNVMYWYQQKSSQAPKLLFHYYDKDFNNEADTPDNFQSRRPNTSFCFLDIRSPGLGDTAMYLCATRSAGGSEQYFGPGTRLTVT.

The rearrangement links TRBV6-1 to TRBJ1-2; 8 bases are a match to TRBD1. Per the germline V gene, CDR1 is MNHNS and CDR2 is SASEGT. Germline trimming cut 5 bases from V and 4 bases from J; bases unmatched to any gene: 6. The CDR3 is made up of 14 amino acids. CDR3 amino acids: CASSLGQAVYGYTF. As DNA, the CDR3 is TGTGCCAGCAGTCTGGGACAGGCCGTCTATGGCTACACCTTC.

This clone was detected once. This rearrangement joins TRBV9 to TRBJ2-7, with TRBD2 matching 9 bases. The V gene end was trimmed by 0 bases and the J gene end by 0 bases; junction bases not matched to a gene: 1. The CDR3 consists of 15 residues. The germline gives CDR1 SGDLS, CDR2 YYNGEE. CDR3 in amino acids: CASSVASGTSYEQYF. CDR3 nucleotide sequence: TGTGCCAGCAGCGTAGCTAGCGGGACCTCCTACGAGCAGTACTTC.

V gene TRBV5-4 combines with J gene TRBJ2-2; D remains ambiguous. Germline V gene data show CDR1 as SGHNT and CDR2 as YYREEE (reference sequence). V was clipped by 4 bases and J by 6 bases, with 13 bases between them. This CDR3 is 14 amino acids long. The CDR3 protein is CASSPRTEPGELFF. The CDR3 DNA reads as TGTGCCAGCAGCCCGAGAACTGAGCCCGGGGAGCTGTTTTTT.

This chain links TRBV30 with TRBJ2-1; the D is unclear. Germline lookup yields CDR1 GTSNPN and CDR2 SVGIG (reference sequence). With 0 bases removed from V and 9 bases from J, the gap between germline ends came to 6 bases. The CDR3 is 11 amino acids. CDR3 DNA: TGTGCCTGGAGTGTTTCTCTTGAGCAGTTCTTC. Its translation: CAWSVSLEQFF. The full variable domain, rest sourced from reference TRBV30 and TRBJ2-1, is SQTIHQWPATLVQPVGSPLSLECTVEGTSNPNLYWYRQAAGRGLQLLFYSVGIGQISSEVPQNLSASRPQDRQFILSSKKLLLSDSGFYLCAWSVSLEQFFGPGTRLTVL.

The chain links TRBV10-1 to TRBJ2-2; 11 bases agree with TRBD2. CDR3 length equals 16 residues. From germline, CDR1 is WNHNN and CDR2 SYGVQD (reference sequence). V lost 6 bases and J lost 1; bases outside the gene matches: 4. The chain's CDR3 is CASRAGTSGNTGELFF. The CDR3 nucleotides read TGCGCCAGCAGGGCCGGGACTAGCGGGAACACCGGGGAGCTGTTTTTT.

This clone turned up a few times. The gene calls are TRBV4-2 and TRBJ1-5; no clear D. Trimming removed 1 base at V and 6 bases at J, with 13 bases between. The germline V gene has CDR1 LGHNA and CDR2 YNFKEQ. This CDR3 comprises 15 residues. CDR3 sequence (DNA): TGTGCCAGCAGCCAAGTTGACGGGTATAGTCAGCCCCAGCATTTT. Protein sequence: CASSQVDGYSQPQHF.

The gene calls are TRBV6-5 and TRBJ2-7; 7 bases line up with TRBD2. The J segment lost 6 bases and the V segment lost 0 bases, leaving 8 bases of the junction unmatched. The germline V gene has CDR1 MNHEY and CDR2 SVGAGI. The CDR3 is 15 residues long. DNA for the CDR3: TGTGCCAGCAGTTACTCGCGGGAGTATGGGGGCGAGCAGTACTTC. Translating it yields CASSYSREYGGEQYF.